Presented here are 5 T cell receptor beta chains from one specimen sequenced in a study of response to subunit inactivated influenza vaccine. Using its own MiXCR run on the RT-PCR reads, TCRdb lists one record per CDR3 protein. The table records about 310,000 distinct CDR3 sequences, 20% to 25% of them present only once. Source: PBMCs from blood, taken approximately 20 months after vaccination. These receptors all come from a man between 45 and 75 years old who received an inactivated influenza vaccine.

This clonotype has a handful of counts. This chain connects TRBV29-1 to TRBJ1-2; D is possibly TRBD1 (5 bases). V was shortened by 4 bases and J by 4 bases, with 13 bases between the two germline ends. The CDR3 covers 13 residues. Germline V gene lookup returns CDR1 SQVTM and CDR2 ANQGSEA. The CDR3 DNA follows: TGCAGCGTTGGGATGGGGCGAAGCTATGGCTACACCTTC. The encoded protein is CSVGMGRSYGYTF.

The gene calls are TRBV19 and TRBJ2-2; TRBD1 matches at 9 bases. V lost 10 bases and J lost 5; bases outside the gene matches: 8. CDR1 is LNHDA, CDR2 SQIVND, per germline (reference sequence). CDR3 size: 14 residues. CDR3 DNA sequence: TGTGCCATAAAACAGGGGGCGCTTACCGGGGAGCTGTTTTTT. It encodes CAIKQGALTGELFF.

This clonotype occurred a few times. The rearrangement links TRBV4-3 to TRBJ1-1; D remains ambiguous. Trimming took 2 bases from V and 1 from J, leaving 11 bases between them. The CDR3 totals 15 residues. Germline V gives CDR1 LGHNA, CDR2 YSLEER. In DNA, the CDR3 is TGCGCCAGCAGCCAACTAGGTTCGTCGAACACTGAAGCTTTCTTT. Its protein is CASSQLGSSNTEAFF.

There are a few counts of this clonotype. The V and J genes are TRBV4-3 and TRBJ1-1, with D uncertain. The germline gives CDR1 LGHNA, CDR2 YSLEER. The CDR3 is made up of 14 amino acids. Trimming stripped 0 bases from V and 0 bases from J, with 5 bases between. The chain's CDR3 is CASSQEGLNTEAFF. The DNA of the CDR3 is TGCGCCAGCAGCCAAGAGGGCTTGAACACTGAAGCTTTCTTT.

This clonotype was seen a few times. CDR3 region: CASSPRLGRQETQYF. The DNA for the CDR3 is TGTGCCAGCTCACCACGGTTAGGCAGACAAGAGACCCAGTACTTC. The rearrangement links TRBV18 to TRBJ2-5; D gene ambiguous. Germline loops: CDR1 KGHSH, CDR2 LQKENI. The CDR3 consists of 15 residues. Trimming pared 1 base from V and 2 bases from J, leaving 11 bases between.